These 5 T cell receptor beta chains share one sample of origin, sequenced in a study of T cells after posttransplantation cyclophosphamide. A marrow graft followed busulfan-fludarabine conditioning, with cyclophosphamide on days +3 and +4. Produced via immunoSEQ multiplex PCR; TCRdb's table is partial and in-frame only. The sample shows about 2,900 clones, none of them appearing just once. Specimen: PBMCs, collected after allogeneic stem cell transplant with posttransplant cyclophosphamide. These receptors were taken from a female patient in her 50s who received an allogeneic stem cell transplant from a related donor, was CMV-positive, and had no GVHD. Some T cells could come from the graft donor.

Ten or more counts support this clone. This chain links TRBV28 with TRBJ1-5, with TRBD1 identical over 9 bases. This CDR3 is 14 amino acids long. The J segment lost 4 bases and the V segment lost 2 bases, leaving 0 bases of the junction unmatched. Germline lookup yields CDR1 MDHEN and CDR2 SYDVKM. The CDR3, as DNA: TGTGCCAGCAGTTTAGGACAGGGGAATCAGCCCCAGCATTTT. This sequence encodes CASSLGQGNQPQHF.

This clone is classed as medium-sized (0.01 to 0.1%). This sequence joins TRBV18 and TRBJ1-5; possibly TRBD1 for D (6 bases). With 3 bases removed from V and 4 bases from J, the gap between germline ends came to 10 bases. The germline CDR1 and CDR2 sequences are KGHSH and LQKENI. CDR3 length: 14 residues. CDR3 sequence: CASSPGQNNQPQHF. The CDR3 DNA sequence: TGTGCCAGCTCACCTGGACAGAATAATCAGCCCCAGCATTTT. The full variable domain, rest sourced from reference TRBV18 and TRBJ1-5, is NAGVMQNPRHLVRRRGQEARLRCSPMKGHSHVYWYRQLPEEGLKFMVYLQKENIIDESGMPKERFSAEFPKEGPSILRIQQVVRGDSAAYFCASSPGQNNQPQHFGDGTRLSIL.

This clone was seen ten or more times. This sequence joins TRBV28 and TRBJ2-4, with TRBD2 matching 7 bases. The germline V gene has CDR1 MDHEN and CDR2 SYDVKM. Trimming removed 3 bases from V and 9 bases from J; junction bases left unmatched: 8. The CDR3 has 14 amino acids. In nucleotides, the CDR3 is TGTGCCAGCAGTTTGGGGACTACACCTGGCATTCAGTACTTC. This gives the protein CASSLGTTPGIQYF.

This clone occurred many times. The V gene is TRBV7-2, the J gene TRBJ2-1; no clear D gene. Per germline, CDR1 SGHTA and CDR2 FQGNSA. The CDR3 sequence is 13 residues long. Between the trimmed V and J ends, which lost 3 bases and 5 bases, there was a span of 8 bases. Written as DNA, the CDR3 is TGTGCCAGCAGCTTGCGCCGGGACAATGAGCAGTTCTTC. This translates into CASSLRRDNEQFF. Based on the CDR3 plus reference TRBV7-2 and TRBJ2-1, the full variable domain is GAGVSQSPSNKVTEKGKDVELRCDPISGHTALYWYRQSLGQGLEFLIYFQGNSAPDKSGLPSDRFSAERTGGSVSTLTIQRTQQEDSAVYLCASSLRRDNEQFFGPGTRLTVL.

This clone is termed medium-sized. The rearrangement joins TRBV2 to TRBJ1-5, with D tentatively TRBD1 (5 bases). The CDR3 length is 12 residues. Germline CDR1 SNHLY, CDR2 FYNNEI. Trimming pared 5 bases from V and 5 bases from J, leaving 7 bases between. The CDR3 spells CASSPGDQPQHF. In DNA form, the CDR3 reads TGTGCCAGCAGTCCGGGGGATCAGCCCCAGCATTTT.